This T cell receptor beta chain was recovered during a study of T-cell reconstitution after alpha-beta-depleted transplantation in children. Whole-study results and caveats: Surviving recipient cells, namely T cells and thymic progenitors, were the source of high day-60 TCRbeta diversity in some patients. Expanded graft clones numbering several hundred reportedly gave rise to alpha-beta T cells about two months after transplant. Newly produced T cells mostly provided counts and TCRbeta diversity after one year, as hyperexpanded clones declined.

Of note for this clonotype: Its antigen remains unknown.

V lost 3 bases, J lost 1 base, and 9 bases lay in between. The V gene's germline CDR1 is MGHRA and CDR2 YSYEKL. CDR3 length: 14 residues. This sample's TCRbeta library carried unique molecular identifier barcodes. From the PCR reads, TCRdb called clonotypes with MiXCR, one entry per CDR3 protein. The table includes about 510,000 distinct CDR3 sequences, roughly an eighth detected once. The clonotype originates from a female patient aged 2-9 years who had a stem cell transplant for aplastic anemia, so the T cells may come from the graft donor. The chain has TRBV4-1 and TRBJ1-1; no clear D. This material consisted of PBMCs, mostly from graft donor cells, taken 180 days after TCRalphabeta/CD19-depleted stem cell transplant. The CDR3 DNA reads as TGCGCCAGCAGCCAGGACGTCAGGAACACTGAAGCTTTCTTT. Amino acid sequence: CASSQDVRNTEAFF.